This T cell receptor (beta chain) was documented in a study of CD8+ T cells in alopecia areata. The germline gives CDR1 SQVTM, CDR2 ANQGSEA. The CDR3 is 14 amino acids. J lost 5 bases, V lost 6 bases, and 10 bases had no gene match. Extracted RNA was reverse transcribed, and the resulting cDNA served as sequencing template. TCRdb's table, derived via immunoSEQ multiplex PCR, lists solely in-frame clones and lacks some. The data show some 130,000 clones, approximately 49% seen once. In alopecia areata patients, both lesional scalp punch biopsies and peripheral blood were collected. The J gene is TRBJ2-1, the V gene TRBV29-1; 7 bases align to TRBD1. This receptor was obtained from a human donor with alopecia areata. The sample was CD8+ T cells sorted from blood, taken at week 0. CDR3 coding DNA: TGCAGCGTGTTGGGACAGACCCTTAACAATGAGCAGTTCTTC. Protein: CSVLGQTLNNEQFF.